This TCR beta chain appears in the sequencing data of a study of blood T cell repertoires in COVID-19. Study background: Sources were T cells, B-cell-depleted T cells, or PBMCs; the material itself was cDNA or gDNA.

Authors' processing steps: Estimates of nucleated cell counts were drawn from the amplification of reference gene primers. The assay was immunoSEQ multiplex PCR, and TCRdb's table has in-frame clones only and misses some. V, J and clone size derive from that table, while D and trimming were established from the DNA sequence. The data hold a few hundred thousand clones, with about four fifths observed a single time. V lost 6 bases, J lost 3 bases, and 17 bases stayed unmatched. The CDR3 covers 18 residues. Germline CDR1 reads MDHEN; CDR2 reads SYDVKM. The chain combines TRBV28 with TRBJ2-4, with 7 bases fitting TRBD1. This TCR was recovered from a woman in her late teens or twenties with acute or convalescent COVID-19. Sequenced sample: peripheral blood. For the CDR3, the DNA is TGTGCCAGCAGCTCCCGGTACAAAGGGGGCTCGATCAAAAACATTCAGTACTTC. Amino acid sequence: CASSSRYKGGSIKNIQYF.